Given below is one T cell receptor beta chain in context. The sample is drawn from a study of control samples from healthy donors and cancer patients. The table came from immunoSEQ multiplex PCR; TCRdb's copy has only in-frame clones and leaves some out. The table has almost 90,000 clones, more than 75% seen once. Germline CDR1 reads SGHTA; CDR2 reads FQGNSA. This CDR3 comprises 14 residues. Germline trimming cut 1 base from V and 5 bases from J; bases unmatched to any gene: 1. This sequence joins TRBV7-2 and TRBJ2-2; 7 bases map to TRBD1. The sample consisted of blood. The clonotype originates from a man younger than 40 in good health. As DNA, the CDR3 is TGTGCCAGCAGCTTAGGCAGGGGGACCGGGGAGCTGTTTTTT. This encodes CASSLGRGTGELFF.